This T cell receptor beta chain was observed in a study of blood T cell repertoires in COVID-19. Study overall: Samples representing acute and convalescent COVID-19 were sourced from the United States, Italy and Spain. PBMCs, B-cell-depleted T cells, or T cells provided the cDNA or gDNA that made up the material.

Per the original data handling: Amplification with reference gene primers provided the estimates of nucleated cell counts. TCRdb keeps only in-frame clones here, not all; method: immunoSEQ multiplex PCR. That table supplies the V and J calls and clone size; D and trimming were determined from the DNA. Of tens of thousands of clones detected, 82% appear once; the ten largest clones hold 6% to 7.5%. Germline CDR1 LGHDT, CDR2 YNNKEL (reference sequence). The CDR3 length is 18 residues. Trimming removed 4 bases from V and 0 bases from J; junction bases left unmatched: 7. Sequenced input: peripheral blood. The chain has TRBV3-1 (or the pseudogene TRBV3-2) and TRBJ2-6; 9 bases are a match to TRBD1. The receptor was derived from a man aged 45-65 years with active or convalescent COVID-19. For the CDR3, the DNA is TGTGCCAGCAGCCCAACCGGGACAGGGTCCTCTGGGGCCAACGTCCTGACTTTC. Its translation: CASSPTGTGSSGANVLTF.